Presented here are 3 T cell receptor beta chains from one specimen sequenced in a study of control samples from healthy donors and cancer patients. Clones were read by immunoSEQ multiplex PCR, and TCRdb kept only the in-frame ones, dropping some. The profile shows 250,000 to 300,000 clones, roughly 87% of them singletons. Sequenced: PBMCs. These receptors all come from a woman aged 55-70 years with lung cancer.

CDR3: CASSLVSGSGELFF. In DNA form, the CDR3 reads TGTGCCAGCTCACTGGTGTCGGGCAGCGGGGAGCTGTTTTTT. This chain joins TRBV18 and TRBJ2-2; D call uncertain. CDR1 is KGHSH and CDR2 is LQKENI in the germline V gene. The CDR3 totals 14 residues. V was clipped by 4 bases and J by 7 bases, with 13 bases between them.

The V call is TRBV7-9, the J call TRBJ1-4, with D possibly matching TRBD1 (6 bases). The CDR3 spans 15 residues. Trimming removed 3 bases from V and 8 bases from J, with 16 bases in between. Looked up from germline, CDR1 is SEHNR and CDR2 is FQNEAQ (reference sequence). Here the CDR3 DNA reads TGTGCCAGCAGCTTGGGGGGGCAGGGACCCGAAAAACTGTTTTTT. Amino acids: CASSLGGQGPEKLFF. The complete variable domain, with remaining parts taken from reference TRBV7-9 and TRBJ1-4, reads DTGVSQNPRHKITKRGQNVTFRCDPISEHNRLYWYRQTLGQGPEFLTYFQNEAQLEKSRLLSDRFSAERPKGSFSTLEIQRTEQGDSAMYLCASSLGGQGPEKLFFGSGTQLSVL.

The chain links TRBV10-3 to TRBJ2-7, with D hard to call. The germline V gene has CDR1 ENHRY and CDR2 SYGVKD. This CDR3 contains 12 residues. V was cut by 9 bases and J by 1 base, with 10 bases left in between. CDR3: CAIAKTSYEQYF. Written as DNA, the CDR3 is TGTGCCATAGCAAAAACTTCCTACGAGCAGTACTTC.